A selection of T cell receptor beta chains follows, all from one sample in a study of blood T cell repertoires in COVID-19. Libraries were prepared by immunoSEQ multiplex PCR; TCRdb keeps only in-frame clonotypes and omits some of them. Found here are under 250,000 clones, about four fifths of them singletons; the top ten hold 8.6%. Sequenced sample: peripheral blood. The receptor set was obtained from a man in his forties or fifties with active or convalescent COVID-19. The CDR3 runs from the conserved cysteine through the conserved F or W. A D gene is named only where the DNA matches it firmly. Rows give clone size only sometimes, using once, few, many, or a class for an expanded clone.

clone_size: .; d_call: .; v_call: TRBV3-1/TRBV3-2; j_call: TRBJ1-1; cdr3_aa: CASSQEQSKAFF; cdr3_nt: TGTGCCAGCAGCCAAGAACAGTCCAAAGCTTTCTTT
clone_size: .; d_call: TRBD1; v_call: TRBV18; j_call: TRBJ1-4; cdr3_aa: CASSLYGTANEKLFF; cdr3_nt: TGTGCCAGCTCACTTTACGGGACAGCTAATGAAAAACTGTTTTTT
clone_size: .; d_call: TRBD2; v_call: TRBV4-2; j_call: TRBJ2-5; cdr3_aa: CASSQALAGVETQYF; cdr3_nt: TGTGCCAGCAGCCAAGCACTAGCGGGAGTAGAGACCCAGTACTTC
clone_size: few; d_call: TRBD2; v_call: TRBV7-6; j_call: TRBJ2-2; cdr3_aa: CASSGGTSRNTGELFF; cdr3_nt: TGTGCCAGCAGCGGCGGGACTAGCAGGAACACCGGGGAGCTGTTTTTT
clone_size: .; d_call: .; v_call: TRBV28; j_call: TRBJ2-6; cdr3_aa: CASSSRRQAIFLTF; cdr3_nt: TGTGCCAGCAGTAGTCGGAGACAGGCCATTTTCCTGACTTTC
clone_size: few; d_call: .; v_call: TRBV5-1; j_call: TRBJ2-3; cdr3_aa: CASSLAPLGGRDTQYF; cdr3_nt: TGCGCCAGCAGCTTGGCCCCCCTCGGGGGAAGAGATACGCAGTATTTT
clone_size: .; d_call: .; v_call: TRBV19; j_call: TRBJ2-2; cdr3_aa: CASSRADRNTGELFF; cdr3_nt: TGTGCCAGTTCAAGGGCGGACAGAAACACCGGGGAGCTGTTTTTT
clone_size: .; d_call: .; v_call: TRBV3-1/TRBV3-2; j_call: TRBJ2-2; cdr3_aa: CASSRADSSNTGELFF; cdr3_nt: TGTGCCAGCAGCCGGGCCGACAGTTCGAACACCGGGGAGCTGTTTTTT
clone_size: once; d_call: .; v_call: TRBV5-6; j_call: TRBJ2-7; cdr3_aa: CASSSIDRSSYEQYF; cdr3_nt: TGTGCCAGCAGCTCAATCGACAGAAGCTCCTACGAGCAGTACTTC
clone_size: .; d_call: TRBD1; v_call: TRBV18; j_call: TRBJ2-1; cdr3_aa: CASSPRTGGESSYNEQFF; cdr3_nt: TGTGCCAGCTCACCCCGGACAGGGGGCGAAAGCTCCTACAATGAGCAGTTCTTC
clone_size: .; d_call: .; v_call: TRBV30; j_call: TRBJ1-3; cdr3_aa: CAWSVGQFSGNTIYF; cdr3_nt: TGTGCCTGGAGTGTGGGGCAATTCTCTGGAAACACCATATATTTT
clone_size: .; d_call: .; v_call: TRBV6-2/TRBV6-3; j_call: TRBJ2-5; cdr3_aa: CASSPSGTQYF; cdr3_nt: TGTGCCAGCAGTCCCTCGGGAACCCAGTACTTC
clone_size: .; d_call: .; v_call: TRBV30; j_call: TRBJ1-1; cdr3_aa: CAWIIGWNTEAFF; cdr3_nt: TGTGCCTGGATAATCGGGTGGAACACTGAAGCTTTCTTT
clone_size: .; d_call: .; v_call: TRBV30; j_call: TRBJ1-5; cdr3_aa: CAWSPGHPNQPQHF; cdr3_nt: TGTGCCTGGAGCCCAGGACACCCCAATCAGCCCCAGCATTTT
clone_size: .; d_call: .; v_call: TRBV6-5; j_call: TRBJ1-3; cdr3_aa: CASSLDDVSGNTIYF; cdr3_nt: TGTGCCAGCAGCCTAGATGACGTCTCTGGAAACACCATATATTTT
clone_size: once; d_call: .; v_call: TRBV6-5; j_call: TRBJ1-3; cdr3_aa: CASRSGDSGNTIYF; cdr3_nt: TGTGCCAGCAGGTCAGGGGACTCTGGAAACACCATATATTTT
clone_size: .; d_call: .; v_call: TRBV19; j_call: TRBJ1-4; cdr3_aa: CASSRPTRSTNEKLFF; cdr3_nt: TGTGCCAGTAGCCGTCCCACACGATCAACTAATGAAAAACTGTTTTTT
clone_size: .; d_call: .; v_call: TRBV5-1; j_call: TRBJ2-2; cdr3_aa: CASSLRGNTGELFF; cdr3_nt: TGCGCCAGCAGCTTGCGAGGGAACACCGGGGAGCTGTTTTTT
clone_size: .; d_call: .; v_call: TRBV6-2/TRBV6-3; j_call: TRBJ2-3; cdr3_aa: CASSRTFEADTQYF; cdr3_nt: TGTGCCAGCAGTCGTACCTTCGAGGCAGATACGCAGTATTTT
clone_size: once; d_call: TRBD2; v_call: TRBV5-4; j_call: TRBJ2-3; cdr3_aa: CASSTRAGGSTDTQYF; cdr3_nt: TGTGCCAGCAGCACGAGGGCGGGGGGCTCCACAGATACGCAGTATTTT
clone_size: .; d_call: .; v_call: TRBV9; j_call: TRBJ1-6; cdr3_aa: CASSFRVGNSPLHF; cdr3_nt: TGTGCCAGCAGCTTCAGGGTTGGGAATTCACCCCTCCACTTT
clone_size: few; d_call: TRBD2; v_call: TRBV4-3; j_call: TRBJ2-1; cdr3_aa: CASSRNRSGTSGSFSSYNEQFF; cdr3_nt: TGCGCCAGCAGCCGAAACCGGTCCGGGACTAGCGGGTCTTTTAGCTCCTACAATGAGCAGTTCTTC
clone_size: .; d_call: .; v_call: TRBV6-5; j_call: TRBJ1-2; cdr3_aa: CASSPARGNYGYTF; cdr3_nt: TGTGCCAGCAGCCCCGCCCGGGGGAACTATGGCTACACCTTC
clone_size: few; d_call: .; v_call: TRBV20-1; j_call: TRBJ1-1; cdr3_aa: CSAGVNTEAFF; cdr3_nt: TGCAGTGCAGGGGTGAACACTGAAGCTTTCTTT
clone_size: .; d_call: TRBD2; v_call: TRBV28; j_call: TRBJ2-2; cdr3_aa: CASSLRLAGSGELFF; cdr3_nt: TGTGCCAGCAGTTTAAGGCTAGCGGGATCCGGGGAGCTGTTTTTT
clone_size: .; d_call: .; v_call: TRBV5-4; j_call: TRBJ2-1; cdr3_aa: CASSSPSRGGEQFF; cdr3_nt: TGTGCCAGCAGCTCTCCCTCCCGGGGTGGTGAGCAGTTCTTC
clone_size: few; d_call: TRBD1; v_call: TRBV5-4; j_call: TRBJ1-2; cdr3_aa: CASSPGPGQGGSGYTF; cdr3_nt: TGTGCCAGCAGCCCCGGTCCGGGACAGGGAGGTTCTGGCTACACCTTC
clone_size: .; d_call: .; v_call: TRBV19; j_call: TRBJ2-3; cdr3_aa: CASKGPPPADTQYF; cdr3_nt: TGTGCCAGTAAGGGGCCGCCACCCGCAGATACGCAGTATTTT
clone_size: once; d_call: TRBD1; v_call: TRBV7-2; j_call: TRBJ1-2; cdr3_aa: CASSPRDRGNYGYTF; cdr3_nt: TGTGCCAGCAGCCCAAGGGACAGGGGTAACTATGGCTACACCTTC
clone_size: once; d_call: .; v_call: TRBV29-1; j_call: TRBJ1-4; cdr3_aa: CSVFGIANEKLFF; cdr3_nt: TGCAGCGTTTTCGGGATCGCTAATGAAAAACTGTTTTTT
clone_size: .; d_call: TRBD1; v_call: TRBV6-2/TRBV6-3; j_call: TRBJ2-2; cdr3_aa: CASTPGQGNTGELFF; cdr3_nt: TGTGCCAGCACCCCGGGACAGGGTAACACCGGGGAGCTGTTTTTT
clone_size: .; d_call: .; v_call: TRBV19; j_call: TRBJ2-7; cdr3_aa: CASSQGAGPAYEQYF; cdr3_nt: TGTGCCAGCTCCCAAGGGGCAGGGCCCGCCTACGAGCAGTACTTC
clone_size: .; d_call: .; v_call: TRBV7-9; j_call: TRBJ2-7; cdr3_aa: CASSRTEHEQYF; cdr3_nt: TGTGCCAGCAGCCGGACAGAGCACGAGCAGTACTTC
clone_size: .; d_call: TRBD2; v_call: TRBV11-2; j_call: TRBJ2-1; cdr3_aa: CASSLVTSGSSYNEQFF; cdr3_nt: TGTGCCAGCAGCTTAGTGACTAGCGGGAGCTCCTACAATGAGCAGTTCTTC
clone_size: .; d_call: TRBD1; v_call: TRBV5-1; j_call: TRBJ1-2; cdr3_aa: CASSLVGQVAFGYTF; cdr3_nt: TGCGCCAGCAGCTTAGTTGGACAGGTGGCATTTGGCTACACCTTC
clone_size: .; d_call: .; v_call: TRBV5-1; j_call: TRBJ1-4; cdr3_aa: CASSLAGVNEKLFF; cdr3_nt: TGCGCCAGCAGCTTGGCAGGGGTTAATGAAAAACTGTTTTTT
clone_size: .; d_call: TRBD1; v_call: TRBV5-8; j_call: TRBJ1-5; cdr3_aa: CASSPRMGQSNQPQHF; cdr3_nt: TGTGCCAGCAGCCCAAGGATGGGACAGTCGAATCAGCCCCAGCATTTT
clone_size: .; d_call: .; v_call: TRBV6-4; j_call: TRBJ1-6; cdr3_aa: CASSEQPSYNSPLHF; cdr3_nt: TGTGCCAGCAGTGAACAGCCCTCGTATAATTCACCCCTCCACTTT
clone_size: .; d_call: .; v_call: TRBV24-1; j_call: TRBJ2-7; cdr3_aa: CATSVLGQTPYEQYF; cdr3_nt: TGTGCCACCAGTGTATTGGGTCAGACTCCCTACGAGCAGTACTTC
clone_size: .; d_call: .; v_call: TRBV19; j_call: TRBJ1-1; cdr3_aa: CASTGPRAGTTEAFF; cdr3_nt: TGTGCCAGTACAGGTCCCCGGGCGGGGACGACTGAAGCTTTCTTT
clone_size: .; d_call: .; v_call: TRBV4-1; j_call: TRBJ2-2; cdr3_aa: CASSQDGRGFANTGELFF; cdr3_nt: TGCGCCAGCAGCCAAGACGGCAGGGGATTCGCGAACACCGGGGAGCTGTTTTTT
clone_size: .; d_call: .; v_call: TRBV12-3/TRBV12-4; j_call: TRBJ2-1; cdr3_aa: CASRLGGINEQFF; cdr3_nt: TGTGCCAGCCGGCTAGGGGGTATTAATGAGCAGTTCTTC
clone_size: once; d_call: .; v_call: TRBV14; j_call: TRBJ1-1; cdr3_aa: CASSRGANTEAFF; cdr3_nt: TGTGCCAGCAGCCGGGGAGCGAACACTGAAGCTTTCTTT
clone_size: .; d_call: TRBD1; v_call: TRBV7-9; j_call: TRBJ2-2; cdr3_aa: CASSARARQGSTGELFF; cdr3_nt: TGTGCCAGCAGCGCCAGGGCGAGACAGGGTAGCACCGGGGAGCTGTTTTTT
clone_size: .; d_call: TRBD1; v_call: TRBV5-1; j_call: TRBJ2-2; cdr3_aa: CASSLAVGTGWSGELFF; cdr3_nt: TGCGCCAGCAGCTTGGCCGTGGGGACAGGTTGGTCCGGGGAGCTGTTTTTT
clone_size: few; d_call: TRBD1; v_call: TRBV7-3; j_call: TRBJ1-2; cdr3_aa: CASSLTGTGGSGYTF; cdr3_nt: TGTGCCAGCAGCTTAACGGGGACAGGGGGCAGTGGCTACACCTTC
clone_size: .; d_call: .; v_call: TRBV6-5; j_call: TRBJ1-2; cdr3_aa: CASSSGAGYGYTF; cdr3_nt: TGTGCCAGCAGTTCAGGGGCTGGGTACGGCTACACCTTC
clone_size: .; d_call: TRBD1; v_call: TRBV15; j_call: TRBJ1-2; cdr3_aa: CATSRDGDRGRYGYTF; cdr3_nt: TGTGCCACCAGCAGAGATGGGGACAGGGGAAGGTATGGCTACACCTTC
clone_size: .; d_call: .; v_call: TRBV5-1; j_call: TRBJ1-5; cdr3_aa: CASSLRPGDNQPQHF; cdr3_nt: TGCGCCAGCAGCTTGCGTCCAGGGGACAATCAGCCCCAGCATTTT
clone_size: .; d_call: .; v_call: TRBV9; j_call: TRBJ2-7; cdr3_aa: CASSIGLDRYEQYF; cdr3_nt: TGTGCCAGCAGCATCGGACTGGACCGCTACGAGCAGTACTTC
clone_size: .; d_call: .; v_call: TRBV3-1/TRBV3-2; j_call: TRBJ2-7; cdr3_aa: CASSQEGGFNYEQYF; cdr3_nt: TGTGCCAGCAGCCAAGAGGGCGGGTTCAACTACGAGCAGTACTTC
clone_size: .; d_call: .; v_call: TRBV19; j_call: TRBJ1-5; cdr3_aa: CASSDLRGGHQPQHF; cdr3_nt: TGTGCCAGTAGTGATTTGCGGGGAGGTCATCAGCCCCAGCATTTT
clone_size: .; d_call: .; v_call: TRBV7-9; j_call: TRBJ2-5; cdr3_aa: CASSWTDRRGETQYF; cdr3_nt: TGTGCCAGCAGTTGGACTGACAGGCGCGGGGAGACCCAGTACTTC
clone_size: .; d_call: .; v_call: TRBV6-6; j_call: TRBJ1-2; cdr3_aa: CASSYRGGSGYTF; cdr3_nt: TGTGCCAGCAGTTACAGGGGAGGATCTGGCTACACCTTC